The source of this T cell receptor beta chain is a study of cytomegalovirus exposure and HLA in healthy donors. The CDR3 runs 16 residues. The V and J ends lost 5 bases and 1 base respectively, with 16 bases between them. The germline V gene encodes CDR1 MDHEN and CDR2 SYDVKM. It was with 60 Vbeta and 13 Jbeta primers that the PCR ran. Clones were read by immunoSEQ multiplex PCR, and TCRdb kept only the in-frame ones, dropping some. The table includes 180,000 or so clones, 81% detected once. The source is a woman aged 18-29 years in good health and CMV-seropositive. Sequenced: PBMCs. This chain connects TRBV28 to TRBJ2-3; D perhaps matches TRBD1 (5 bases). The CDR3 DNA is TGTGCCAGCAGTCTCGGAACTGGACACGGCACAGATACGCAGTATTTT. Its protein product is CASSLGTGHGTDTQYF.